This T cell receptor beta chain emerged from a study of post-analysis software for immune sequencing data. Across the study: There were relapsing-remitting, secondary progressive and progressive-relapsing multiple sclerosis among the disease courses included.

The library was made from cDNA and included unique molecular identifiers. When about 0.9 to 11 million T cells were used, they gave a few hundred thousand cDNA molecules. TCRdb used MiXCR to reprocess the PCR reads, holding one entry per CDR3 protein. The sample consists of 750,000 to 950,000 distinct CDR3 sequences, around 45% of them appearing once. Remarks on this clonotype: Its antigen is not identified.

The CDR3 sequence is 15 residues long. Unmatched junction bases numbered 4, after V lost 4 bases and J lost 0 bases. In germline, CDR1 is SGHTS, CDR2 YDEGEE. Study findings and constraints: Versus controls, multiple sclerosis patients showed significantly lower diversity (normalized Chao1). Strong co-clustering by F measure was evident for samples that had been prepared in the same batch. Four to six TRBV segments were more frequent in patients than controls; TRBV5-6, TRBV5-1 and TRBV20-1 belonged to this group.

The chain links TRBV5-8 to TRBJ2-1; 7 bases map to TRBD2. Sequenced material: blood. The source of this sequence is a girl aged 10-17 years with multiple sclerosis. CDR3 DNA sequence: TGTGCCAGCAGCCCCCGGGAGGACTCCTACAATGAGCAGTTCTTC. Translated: CASSPREDSYNEQFF.